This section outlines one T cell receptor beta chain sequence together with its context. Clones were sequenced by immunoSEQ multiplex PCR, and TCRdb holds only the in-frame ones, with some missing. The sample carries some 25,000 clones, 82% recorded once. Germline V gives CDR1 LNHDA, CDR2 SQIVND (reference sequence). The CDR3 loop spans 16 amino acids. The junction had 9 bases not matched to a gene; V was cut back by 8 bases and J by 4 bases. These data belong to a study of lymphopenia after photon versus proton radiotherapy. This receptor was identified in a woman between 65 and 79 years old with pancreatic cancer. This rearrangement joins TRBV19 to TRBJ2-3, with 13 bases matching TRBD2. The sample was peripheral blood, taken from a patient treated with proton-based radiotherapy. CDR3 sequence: CASAGTSGTGADTQYF. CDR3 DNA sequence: TGTGCCAGTGCCGGGACTAGCGGGACCGGAGCAGATACGCAGTATTTT.